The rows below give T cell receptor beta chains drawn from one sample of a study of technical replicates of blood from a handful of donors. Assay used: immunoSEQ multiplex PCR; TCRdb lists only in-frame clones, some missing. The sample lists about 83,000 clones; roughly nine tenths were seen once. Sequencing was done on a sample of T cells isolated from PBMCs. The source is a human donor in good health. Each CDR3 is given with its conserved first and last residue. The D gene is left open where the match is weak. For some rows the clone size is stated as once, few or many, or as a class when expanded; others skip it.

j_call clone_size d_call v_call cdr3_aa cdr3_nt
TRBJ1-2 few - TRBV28 CASIAGAFNYGYTF TGTGCCAGCATAGCAGGGGCCTTTAACTATGGCTACACCTTC
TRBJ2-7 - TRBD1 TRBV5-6 CASSLWDRRSYEQYF TGTGCCAGCAGCTTATGGGACAGGCGCTCCTACGAGCAGTACTTC
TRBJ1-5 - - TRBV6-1 CASTDPPKRPQHF TGTGCCAGCACAGACCCTCCCAAGCGGCCCCAGCATTTT
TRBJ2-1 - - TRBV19 CASRRGQGYNEQFF TGTGCCAGCCGCCGGGGTCAAGGCTACAATGAGCAGTTCTTC
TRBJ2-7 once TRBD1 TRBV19 CASSYGTAFGEQYF TGTGCCAGTAGTTACGGGACAGCATTCGGCGAGCAGTACTTC
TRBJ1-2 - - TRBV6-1 CASSELGRGGNYGYTF TGTGCCAGCAGTGAATTAGGGCGGGGGGGGAACTATGGCTACACCTTC
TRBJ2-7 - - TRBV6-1 CASFKGGNAYEQYF TGTGCCAGCTTCAAAGGAGGGAATGCCTACGAGCAGTACTTC
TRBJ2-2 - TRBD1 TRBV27 CASSLGPGQITGELFF TGTGCCAGCAGTTTAGGACCGGGACAGATCACCGGGGAGCTGTTTTTT
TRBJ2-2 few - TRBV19 CASSWTVTGELFF TGTGCCAGTAGTTGGACAGTCACCGGGGAGCTGTTTTTT
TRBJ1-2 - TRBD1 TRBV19 CASRDRGQIYGYTF TGTGCCAGTAGAGACAGGGGGCAGATCTATGGCTACACCTTC
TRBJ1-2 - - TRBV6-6 CASSYSSGVRGYTF TGTGCCAGCAGTTACTCGTCAGGGGTGCGTGGCTACACCTTC
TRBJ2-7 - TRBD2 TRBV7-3 CASSLSGGAGNEQYF TGTGCCAGCAGCCTAAGCGGGGGGGCCGGTAACGAGCAGTACTTC
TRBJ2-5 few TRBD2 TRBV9 CASSGSGVQETQYF TGTGCCAGCAGCGGGAGCGGGGTCCAAGAGACCCAGTACTTC
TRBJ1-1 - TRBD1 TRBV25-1 CASERQGGEAFF TGTGCCAGCGAAAGACAGGGAGGTGAAGCTTTCTTT
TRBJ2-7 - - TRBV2 CASTGGGKGGPYEQYF TGTGCCAGCACCGGTGGGGGGAAGGGCGGCCCCTACGAGCAGTACTTC
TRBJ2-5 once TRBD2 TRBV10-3 CAIKRKKNGTSGITRTQETQYF TGTGCCATCAAAAGGAAGAAGAATGGGACTAGCGGGATAACTCGGACCCAAGAGACCCAGTACTTC
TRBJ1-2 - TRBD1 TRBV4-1 CASSQNRGVGYGYTF TGCGCCAGCAGCCAAAACAGGGGGGTAGGCTATGGCTACACCTTC
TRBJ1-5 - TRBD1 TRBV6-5 CASSWTGNGNQPQHF TGTGCCAGCAGTTGGACAGGGAACGGCAATCAGCCCCAGCATTTT
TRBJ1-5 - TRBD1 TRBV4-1 CASSQDGGGGLGSNQPQHF TGCGCCAGCAGCCAAGACGGCGGAGGGGGCTTGGGAAGCAATCAGCCCCAGCATTTT
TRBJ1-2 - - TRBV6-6 CASSYAQGSSSGYTF TGTGCCAGCAGTTACGCACAGGGAAGTTCATCTGGCTACACCTTC
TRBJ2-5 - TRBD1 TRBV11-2 CASSLSGPGTGYGTQYF TGTGCCAGCAGCTTATCAGGGCCGGGGACAGGGTACGGGACCCAGTACTTC
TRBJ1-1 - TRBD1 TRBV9 CASSKGQGEAFF TGTGCCAGCAGCAAAGGACAGGGTGAGGCTTTCTTT
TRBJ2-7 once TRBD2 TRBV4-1 CASSQDAGGRAYEQYF TGCGCCAGCAGCCAAGATGCGGGGGGGAGAGCCTACGAGCAGTACTTC
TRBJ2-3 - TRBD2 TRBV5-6 CASSLLSAGGDGDTQYF TGTGCCAGCAGCTTGCTCTCCGCTGGGGGGGACGGGGATACGCAGTATTTT
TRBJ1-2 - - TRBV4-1 CASSTVREGGGGYTF TGCGCCAGCAGCACTGTTAGGGAAGGAGGAGGCGGCTACACCTTC
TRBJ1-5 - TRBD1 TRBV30 CAWSVSTGYNQPQHF TGTGCCTGGAGTGTCTCGACAGGGTACAACCAGCCCCAGCATTTT
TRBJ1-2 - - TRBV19 CASSIAPNYGYTF TGTGCCAGTAGTATAGCTCCCAACTATGGCTACACCTTC
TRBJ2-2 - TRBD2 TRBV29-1 CSVVWTSEKGELFF TGCAGCGTTGTCTGGACTAGCGAGAAAGGGGAGCTGTTTTTT
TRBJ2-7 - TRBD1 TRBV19 CASSSQGQGIYEQYF TGTGCCAGTAGTTCCCAGGGACAGGGGATCTACGAGCAGTACTTC
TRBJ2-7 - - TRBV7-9 CASVVSGDTSYEQYF TGTGCCAGCGTGGTTTCAGGGGACACCTCCTACGAGCAGTACTTC
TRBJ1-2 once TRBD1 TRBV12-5 CASGPGQGFYGYTF TGTGCTAGTGGTCCGGGACAGGGGTTTTATGGCTACACCTTC
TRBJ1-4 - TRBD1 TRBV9 CASSPPAGTGGGEKLFF TGTGCCAGCAGCCCACCCGCCGGCACAGGGGGCGGTGAAAAACTGTTTTTT
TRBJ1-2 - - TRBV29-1 CSVEDSRVRDGYTF TGCAGCGTTGAGGACAGCAGGGTCCGGGATGGCTACACCTTC
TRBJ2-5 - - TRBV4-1 CASSQDGGRRGGETQYF TGCGCCAGCAGCCAAGATGGGGGTCGGAGGGGAGGAGAGACCCAGTACTTC
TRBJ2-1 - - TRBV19 CASSIEHRNYNEQFF TGTGCCAGTAGTATAGAGCACAGGAATTACAATGAGCAGTTCTTC
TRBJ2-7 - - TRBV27 CASANPPYEQYF TGTGCCAGCGCGAATCCTCCCTACGAGCAGTACTTC
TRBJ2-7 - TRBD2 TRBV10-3 CAISEGLAVEQYF TGTGCCATCAGTGAGGGACTAGCCGTCGAGCAGTACTTC
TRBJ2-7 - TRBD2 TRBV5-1 CASSLVTSGRESYEQYF TGCGCCAGCAGCTTGGTGACTAGCGGGAGGGAGTCCTACGAGCAGTACTTC
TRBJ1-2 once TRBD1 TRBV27 CASRHRDSVWTF TGTGCCAGCAGACACCGGGACAGCGTATGGACCTTC
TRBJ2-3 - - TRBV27 CASSFHRDLRFTQYF TGTGCCAGCAGTTTTCACCGGGATCTCAGGTTTACGCAGTATTTT
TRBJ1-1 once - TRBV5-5 CASRGGTGRNLNTEAFF TGTGCCAGCCGGGGGGGAACAGGGAGGAACCTGAACACTGAAGCTTTCTTT
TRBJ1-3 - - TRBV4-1 CASSPGEASSGNTIYF TGCGCCAGCAGCCCCGGGGAGGCCTCTTCTGGAAACACCATATATTTT
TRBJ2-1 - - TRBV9 CASSGETTGHNEQFF TGTGCCAGCAGCGGCGAGACAACAGGTCACAATGAGCAGTTCTTC
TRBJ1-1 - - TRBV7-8 CASSLRGNTEAFF TGTGCCAGCAGCTTACGGGGGAACACTGAAGCTTTCTTT
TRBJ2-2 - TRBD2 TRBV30 CAWRAGVTELFF TGTGCCTGGAGGGCGGGAGTTACGGAGCTGTTTTTT
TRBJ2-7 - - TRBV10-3 CAISEVSRGPYEQYF TGTGCCATCAGCGAGGTATCAAGAGGGCCCTACGAGCAGTACTTC
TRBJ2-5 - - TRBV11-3 CASSPRKGEQETQYF TGTGCCAGCAGCCCCCGGAAGGGGGAGCAAGAGACCCAGTACTTC
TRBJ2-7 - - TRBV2 CASSETMGRSYEQYF TGTGCCAGCAGTGAAACAATGGGGCGATCCTACGAGCAGTACTTC
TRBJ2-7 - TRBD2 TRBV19 CASSILAGGYEQYF TGTGCCAGTAGTATATTAGCGGGGGGCTACGAGCAGTACTTC
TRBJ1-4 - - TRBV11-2 CASRFSSANEKLFF TGTGCCAGCAGGTTCTCTTCGGCTAATGAAAAACTGTTTTTT
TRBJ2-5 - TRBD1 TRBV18 CASSRDRGETQYF TGTGCCAGCTCACGCGACAGGGGAGAGACCCAGTACTTC